A selection of T cell receptor beta chains follows, all from one sample in a study of cytomegalovirus exposure and HLA in healthy donors. The assay was immunoSEQ multiplex PCR, and TCRdb's table has in-frame clones only and misses some. Here the sample spans some 170,000 clones, around 75% being singletons. Sequenced material: PBMCs. These receptors were taken from a man in his late teens or twenties in good health and CMV-seropositive. Each CDR3 is given with its conserved first and last residue. The D gene is left open where the match is weak. The size of a clone is reported for some rows only, either as once, few or many, or as a class for expanded clones.

. TRBJ2-2 once TRBV5-1 TGCGCCAGCAGCTTGGCTCACACCGGGGAGCTGTTTTTT CASSLAHTGELFF
TRBD1 TRBJ1-2 . TRBV6-1 TGCGGAGCGGCAGGGGGCGGCTACACCTTC CGAAGGGYTF
. TRBJ1-4 . TRBV6-5 TGTGCCAGCAGACCAGGGGCAGGACGGGGAAAACTGTTTTTT CASRPGAGRGKLFF
. TRBJ1-6 . TRBV28 TGTGCCAGCAGTTTGTCTTCAGGGAATTTTGTTTCACCCCTCCACTTT CASSLSSGNFVSPLHF
TRBD1 TRBJ1-1 . TRBV28 TGTGCCAGCAGTTTAAACAGGGGTACTGAAGCTTTCTTT CASSLNRGTEAFF
. TRBJ2-1 once TRBV5-4 TGTGCCAGCCATAGAGACAATGAGCAGTTCTTC CASHRDNEQFF
TRBD1 TRBJ1-1 . TRBV4-1 TGCGCCAGCAGCCCTTTACCGGGACAGGGAAACACTGAAGCTTTCTTT CASSPLPGQGNTEAFF
. TRBJ1-5 . TRBV28 TGTGCCAGCACCCGACAGGGCAATCAGCCCCAGCATTTT CASTRQGNQPQHF
. TRBJ1-2 . TRBV19 TGTGCCAGTAGCCGAACCTCAGGGATTAGTGGCTACACCTTC CASSRTSGISGYTF
TRBD1 TRBJ1-6 . TRBV28 TGTGCCAGCAGTTCTCCAGGGGACAGGGCTTTTAATTCACCCCTCCACTTT CASSSPGDRAFNSPLHF
. TRBJ1-1 . TRBV5-4 TGTGCCAGCAGCCCACAGAGCATGAACACTGAAGCTTTCTTT CASSPQSMNTEAFF
. TRBJ2-2 few TRBV19 TGTGCCAGTAGTCTCCCTAGGAACACCGGGGAGCTGTTTTTT CASSLPRNTGELFF
TRBD1 TRBJ2-3 once TRBV6-1 TGTGCCAGCAGTTCCGGGACAGGGGTGATAGATACGCAGTATTTT CASSSGTGVIDTQYF